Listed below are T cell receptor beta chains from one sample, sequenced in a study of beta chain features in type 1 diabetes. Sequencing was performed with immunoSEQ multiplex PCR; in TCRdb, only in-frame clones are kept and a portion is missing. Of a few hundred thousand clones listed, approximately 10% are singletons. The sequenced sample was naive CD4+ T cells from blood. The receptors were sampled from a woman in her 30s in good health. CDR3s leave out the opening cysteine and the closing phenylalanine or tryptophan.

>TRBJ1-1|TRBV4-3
ASSQDRRGPNTEAF
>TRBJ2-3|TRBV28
ASFSTSVADTQY
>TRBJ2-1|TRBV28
ASSLEYNEQF
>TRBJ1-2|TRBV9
ASSEQGAYNGYT
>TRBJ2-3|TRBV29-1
SVERLAGELASTDTQY
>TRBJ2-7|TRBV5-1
ASSRPRTSDAEQY
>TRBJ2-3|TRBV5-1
ASSSGQPRDTQY
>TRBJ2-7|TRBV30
AWTSRASGSVQY
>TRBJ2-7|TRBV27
ASSLSGTESFSYEQY
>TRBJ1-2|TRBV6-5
ASKQGWTGYT